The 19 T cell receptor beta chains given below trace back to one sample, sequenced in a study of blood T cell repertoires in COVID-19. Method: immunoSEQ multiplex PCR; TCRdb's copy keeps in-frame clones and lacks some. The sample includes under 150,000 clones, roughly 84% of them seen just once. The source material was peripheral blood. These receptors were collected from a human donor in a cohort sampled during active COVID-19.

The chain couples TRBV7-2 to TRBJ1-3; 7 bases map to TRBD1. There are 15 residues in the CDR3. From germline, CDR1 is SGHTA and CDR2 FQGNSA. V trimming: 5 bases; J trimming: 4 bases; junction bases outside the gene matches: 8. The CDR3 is CASSLVGTAGNTIYF. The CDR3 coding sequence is TGTGCCAGCAGCCTAGTGGGGACAGCCGGAAACACCATATATTTT.

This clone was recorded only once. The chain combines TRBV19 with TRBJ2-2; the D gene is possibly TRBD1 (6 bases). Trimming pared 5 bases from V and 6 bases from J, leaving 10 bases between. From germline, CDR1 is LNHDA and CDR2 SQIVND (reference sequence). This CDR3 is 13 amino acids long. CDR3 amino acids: CASSSTGSGELFF. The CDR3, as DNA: TGTGCCAGTAGTTCCACAGGGTCCGGGGAGCTGTTTTTT.

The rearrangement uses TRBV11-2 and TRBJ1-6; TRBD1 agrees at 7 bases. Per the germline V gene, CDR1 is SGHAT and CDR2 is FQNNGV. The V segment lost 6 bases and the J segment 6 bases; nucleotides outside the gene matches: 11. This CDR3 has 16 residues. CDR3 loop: CASSPGGGQSNSPLHF. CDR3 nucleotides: TGTGCCAGCAGTCCCGGGGGGGGACAGTCTAATTCACCCCTCCACTTT.

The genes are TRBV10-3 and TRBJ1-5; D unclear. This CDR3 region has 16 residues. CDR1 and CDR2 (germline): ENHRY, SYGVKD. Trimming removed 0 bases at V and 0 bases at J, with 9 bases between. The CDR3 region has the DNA TGTGCCATCAGTGAGTCAGGCAGGTATAGCAATCAGCCCCAGCATTTT. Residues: CAISESGRYSNQPQHF.

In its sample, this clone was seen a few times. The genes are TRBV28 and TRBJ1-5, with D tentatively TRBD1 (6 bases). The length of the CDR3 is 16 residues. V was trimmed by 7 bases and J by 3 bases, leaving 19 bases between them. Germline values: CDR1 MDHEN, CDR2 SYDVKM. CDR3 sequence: CASTLTGQGNNQPQHF. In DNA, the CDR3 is TGTGCCAGCACCCTCACGGGGCAGGGGAACAATCAGCCCCAGCATTTT.

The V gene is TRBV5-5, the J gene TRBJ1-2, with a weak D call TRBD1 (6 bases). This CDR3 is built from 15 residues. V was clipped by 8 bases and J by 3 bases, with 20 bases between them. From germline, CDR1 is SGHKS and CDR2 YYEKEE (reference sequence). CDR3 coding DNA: TGTGCCAGTCCGGGGGGCCTTACCTTAGACTATGGCTACACCTTC. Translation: CASPGGLTLDYGYTF.

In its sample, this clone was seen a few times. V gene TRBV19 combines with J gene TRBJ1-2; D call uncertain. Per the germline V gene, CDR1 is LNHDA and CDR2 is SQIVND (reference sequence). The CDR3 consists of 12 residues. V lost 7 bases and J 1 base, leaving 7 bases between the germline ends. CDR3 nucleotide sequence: TGTGCCAGTAAAATCCTTAACTATGGCTACACCTTC. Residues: CASKILNYGYTF.

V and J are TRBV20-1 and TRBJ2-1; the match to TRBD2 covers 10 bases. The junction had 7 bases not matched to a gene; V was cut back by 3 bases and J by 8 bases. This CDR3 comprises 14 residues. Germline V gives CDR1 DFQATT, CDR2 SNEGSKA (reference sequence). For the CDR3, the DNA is TGCAGTGCTAGTAGGAGCGGGGGGGAGCATGAGCAGTTCTTC. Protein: CSASRSGGEHEQFF.

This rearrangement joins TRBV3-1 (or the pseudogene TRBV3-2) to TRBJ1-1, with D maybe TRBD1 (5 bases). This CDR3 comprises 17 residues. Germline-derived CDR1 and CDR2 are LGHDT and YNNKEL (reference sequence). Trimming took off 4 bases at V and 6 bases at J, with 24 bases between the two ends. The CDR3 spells CASSPRGRGEFVAEAFF. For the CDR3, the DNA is TGTGCCAGCAGCCCAAGAGGTCGGGGGGAGTTTGTCGCTGAAGCTTTCTTT.

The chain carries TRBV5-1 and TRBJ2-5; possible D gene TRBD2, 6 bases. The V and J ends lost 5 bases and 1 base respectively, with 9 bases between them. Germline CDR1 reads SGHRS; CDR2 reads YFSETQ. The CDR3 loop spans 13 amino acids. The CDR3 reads CASRPGLQETQYF. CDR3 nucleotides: TGCGCCAGCAGACCGGGACTCCAAGAGACCCAGTACTTC.

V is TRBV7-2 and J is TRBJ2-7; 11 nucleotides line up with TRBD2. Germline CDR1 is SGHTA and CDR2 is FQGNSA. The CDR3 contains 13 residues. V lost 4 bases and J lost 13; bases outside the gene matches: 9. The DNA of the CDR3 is TGTGCCAGCAGCTCGGCTGGACTAGCGGGCCTATACTTC. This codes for CASSSAGLAGLYF.

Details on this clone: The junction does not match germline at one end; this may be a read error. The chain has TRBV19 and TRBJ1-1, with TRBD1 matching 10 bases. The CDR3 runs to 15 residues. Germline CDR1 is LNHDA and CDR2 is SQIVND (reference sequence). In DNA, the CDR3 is TGTGCCAGTAGTGTTACGGGACAGGGGAACCCTGAAGCTTTCTTT. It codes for CASSVTGQGNPEAFF.

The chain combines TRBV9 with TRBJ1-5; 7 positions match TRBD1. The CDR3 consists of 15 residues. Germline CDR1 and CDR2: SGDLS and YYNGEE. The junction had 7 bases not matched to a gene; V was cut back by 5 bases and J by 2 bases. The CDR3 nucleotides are TGTGCCAGCAGTGCAGGGGGTACGGGCAATCAGCCCCAGCATTTT. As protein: CASSAGGTGNQPQHF.

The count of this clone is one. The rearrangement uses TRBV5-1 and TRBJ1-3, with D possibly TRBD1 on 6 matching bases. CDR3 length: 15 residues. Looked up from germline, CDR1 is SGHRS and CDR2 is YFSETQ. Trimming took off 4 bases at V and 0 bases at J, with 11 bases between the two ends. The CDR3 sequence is CASSVDSTSGNTIYF. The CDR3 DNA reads TGCGCCAGCAGCGTGGACAGTACCTCTGGAAACACCATATATTTT.

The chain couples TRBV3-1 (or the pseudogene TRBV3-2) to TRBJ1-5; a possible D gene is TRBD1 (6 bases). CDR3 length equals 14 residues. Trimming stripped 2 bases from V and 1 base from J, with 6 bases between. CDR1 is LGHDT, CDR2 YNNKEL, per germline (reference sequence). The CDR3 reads CASSQQGSNQPQHF. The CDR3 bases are TGTGCCAGCAGCCAACAGGGGAGCAATCAGCCCCAGCATTTT.

Here the CDR3 DNA reads TGCGCCAGCAGCTATGAGAGGGTGGGGGCCAACGTCCTGACTTTC. Amino acid sequence: CASSYERVGANVLTF. V usage is TRBV4-3 and J usage is TRBJ2-6, with D perhaps matching TRBD2 (5 bases). With 5 bases removed from V and 4 bases from J, the gap between germline ends came to 12 bases. The CDR3 contains 15 residues. Germline values: CDR1 LGHNA, CDR2 YSLEER.

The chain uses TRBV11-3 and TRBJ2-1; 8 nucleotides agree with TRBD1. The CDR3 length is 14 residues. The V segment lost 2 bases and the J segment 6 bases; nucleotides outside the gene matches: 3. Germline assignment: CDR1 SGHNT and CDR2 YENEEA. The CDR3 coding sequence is TGTGCCAGCAGCTTATACAGGGGGTCCAATGAGCAGTTCTTC. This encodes CASSLYRGSNEQFF.

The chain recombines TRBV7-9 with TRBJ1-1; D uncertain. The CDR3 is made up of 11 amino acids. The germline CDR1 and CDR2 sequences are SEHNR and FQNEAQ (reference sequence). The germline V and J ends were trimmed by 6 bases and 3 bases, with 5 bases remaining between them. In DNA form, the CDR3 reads TGTGCCAGCAGGGCTTACACTGAAGCTTTCTTT. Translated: CASRAYTEAFF.

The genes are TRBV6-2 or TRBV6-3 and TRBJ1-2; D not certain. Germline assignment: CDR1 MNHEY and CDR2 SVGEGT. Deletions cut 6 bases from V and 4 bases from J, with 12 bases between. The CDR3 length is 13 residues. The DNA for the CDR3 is TGTGCCAGCAGCCGGCCAACCGTCTATGGCTACACCTTC. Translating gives CASSRPTVYGYTF.